The 14 T cell receptor beta chains below were found in one sample sequenced in a study of regulatory T cells in long-lasting Graves disease. Building of the TCR beta libraries involved iRepertoire HTBI primers and Arm-PCR of CDR3 regions. TCRdb used MiXCR to reprocess the multiplex PCR reads, holding one entry per CDR3 protein. Found here are about 440,000 distinct CDR3 sequences, around 15% of them singletons; the top ten hold roughly a tenth. Time point here: newly diagnosed GD, antithyroid drugs for less than 3 months. Preparation of the TCR library used RNA extracted from PBMCs. The same sample was also studied in work on T cells in Graves' hyperthyroidism and ophthalmopathy.

Sequenced here: peripheral blood mononuclear cells (PBMCs), sampled at new diagnosis, from a patient treated with antithyroid drugs. The receptors come from a woman in her twenties or thirties with Graves disease.

Ten or more counts support this clonotype. This CDR3 is CASSLGARANEQFF. CDR3 sequence (DNA): TGTGCCAGCAGCTTAGGAGCTAGGGCCAATGAGCAGTTCTTC. The rearrangement joins TRBV7-2 to TRBJ2-1; D gene unclear. The CDR3 runs 14 residues. Trimming pared 1 base from V and 6 bases from J, leaving 10 bases between. The germline CDR1 and CDR2 sequences are SGHTA and FQGNSA.

This clonotype was recorded at least ten times. V gene TRBV28 combines with J gene TRBJ1-5; D remains ambiguous. The CDR3 consists of 16 residues. The V end was cut by 6 bases, the J end by 2 bases, with 17 bases between. Germline V gives CDR1 MDHEN, CDR2 SYDVKM. CDR3: CASRTLGGGGNQPQHF. The DNA for the CDR3 is TGTGCCAGCAGAACCTTGGGCGGAGGTGGCAATCAGCCCCAGCATTTT.

The V and J genes are TRBV24-1 and TRBJ1-2; 7 bases line up with TRBD1. Trimming took 2 bases from V and 3 from J; bases not matched to a gene: 11. Per the germline V gene, CDR1 is KGHDR and CDR2 is SFDVKD. The length of the CDR3 is 17 residues. The CDR3 nucleotides read TGTGCCACCAGTGATTCAAATCCCTCAGGGGGAGACTATGGCTACACCTTC. This codes for CATSDSNPSGGDYGYTF.

This clonotype showed up many times. This chain connects TRBV11-2 to TRBJ2-7, with 8 nucleotides matching TRBD2. V lost 4 bases, J lost 3 bases, and 5 bases stayed unmatched. CDR1 is SGHAT, CDR2 FQNNGV, per germline. There are 14 residues in the CDR3. CDR3 bases: TGTGCCAGCAGCTACCCAACTAGCGGCTACGAGCAGTACTTC. Translation gives CASSYPTSGYEQYF.

This clonotype has a count of ten or more. This sequence joins TRBV3-1 and TRBJ2-7, with D hard to call. This CDR3 has 13 residues. Germline V gene sequence: CDR1 LGHDT, CDR2 YNNKEL (reference sequence). Trimming took off 4 bases at V and 3 bases at J, with 10 bases between the two ends. In nucleotides, the CDR3 is TGTGCCAGCAGCCCTGGGCCTGACTACGAGCAGTACTTC. Its translation: CASSPGPDYEQYF.

In this sample, this clonotype turned up a few times. The chain joins TRBV12-3 or TRBV12-4 to TRBJ2-3, with D perhaps TRBD1 (6 bases). This CDR3 region has 12 residues. V was clipped by 9 bases and J by 5 bases, with 12 bases between them. The CDR3 reads CASGQGIDTQYF. CDR3 nucleotides: TGTGCCAGTGGGCAGGGGATAGATACGCAGTATTTT.

This clonotype was detected ten times or more. V is TRBV2 and J is TRBJ1-2; 9 bases line up with TRBD1. The germline V gene encodes CDR1 SNHLY and CDR2 FYNNEI. Trimming at V came to 0 bases and at J to 4 bases, leaving 6 bases not matched to a gene. The CDR3 has 16 residues. Here the CDR3 reads CASSEAWDRVSYGYTF. The CDR3 region has the DNA TGTGCCAGCAGTGAAGCGTGGGACAGGGTTTCCTATGGCTACACCTTC.

This clonotype has a count of ten or more. The CDR3 loop reads CASSYSPRRAGGSTDTQYF. The CDR3 bases are TGTGCCAGCAGTTACTCCCCGCGACGGGCAGGAGGGAGCACAGATACGCAGTATTTT. The rearrangement links TRBV6-5 to TRBJ2-3, with D possibly matching TRBD2 (6 bases). With 0 bases removed from V and 0 bases from J, the gap between germline ends came to 19 bases. There are 19 residues in the CDR3. Per germline, CDR1 MNHEY and CDR2 SVGAGI.

This clonotype was seen a few times. This chain links TRBV7-8 with TRBJ2-7; no definite D call. Germline lookup yields CDR1 SGHVS and CDR2 FQNEAQ. V was shortened by 0 bases and J by 2 bases, with 8 bases between the two germline ends. CDR3 size: 14 residues. The CDR3 is CASSLAHGAYEQYF. The CDR3 DNA sequence: TGTGCCAGCAGCTTAGCGCACGGAGCCTACGAGCAGTACTTC.

This clonotype was seen repeatedly, ten times or more. V usage is TRBV27 and J usage is TRBJ2-2; D is uncertain. In germline, CDR1 is MNHEY, CDR2 SMNVEV (reference sequence). Deletions cut 6 bases from V and 5 bases from J, with 10 bases between. The CDR3 is 13 amino acids. This CDR3 is CASSRTATGELFF. In nucleotides, the CDR3 is TGTGCCAGCAGCCGAACAGCAACCGGGGAGCTGTTTTTT.

This clonotype was detected once. J is TRBJ1-2 and V is TRBV19; D possibly corresponds to TRBD1 (5 bases). Trimming removed 3 bases at V and 8 bases at J, with 16 bases between. The CDR3 is made up of 14 amino acids. From germline, CDR1 is LNHDA and CDR2 SQIVND (reference sequence). CDR3 nucleotide sequence: TGTGCCAGTAGTATGGTGGGGGAGTTCGACGGCTACACCTTC. It codes for CASSMVGEFDGYTF.

This clonotype has at least ten counts. V is TRBV5-1 and J is TRBJ2-1, with 7 bases matching TRBD2. Germline V gives CDR1 SGHRS, CDR2 YFSETQ. The CDR3 length is 15 residues. Trimming at V came to 3 bases and at J to 6 bases, leaving 9 bases not matched to a gene. Here the CDR3 reads CASSSLLRTSNEQFF. In DNA form, the CDR3 reads TGCGCCAGCAGCTCTCTCCTTCGGACTAGCAATGAGCAGTTCTTC.

This clonotype came up a few times. This chain joins TRBV9 and TRBJ2-1; D may be TRBD2 (7 bases). The V gene's germline CDR1 is SGDLS and CDR2 YYNGEE. CDR3 length: 15 amino acids. V lost 3 bases and J lost 4, with 14 bases in between. CDR3 sequence reads: CASSATGGPYNEQFF. The CDR3 nucleotides read TGTGCCAGCAGCGCGACCGGGGGGCCGTACAATGAGCAGTTCTTC.

Many counts were recorded for this clonotype. The chain employs TRBV7-2 and TRBJ2-7; TRBD2 agrees at 14 bases. Trimming cost V 1 base and J 3 bases; bases outside gene matches: 8. CDR3 length: 18 residues. Germline V gives CDR1 SGHTA, CDR2 FQGNSA. The CDR3 reads CASSLVTGTSGSSYEQYF. CDR3 in DNA: TGTGCCAGCAGCTTAGTTACCGGGACTAGCGGGAGTAGCTACGAGCAGTACTTC.